These 4 T cell receptor beta chains were all obtained from the same sample, sequenced in a study of blood T cell repertoires in COVID-19 (dated by TCRdb to about 2020). The library was prepared using the immunoSEQ multiplex PCR assay. TCRdb's version of the immuneACCESS table is confined to in-frame rearrangements and falls short of the full clone set. An unresolved V gene accounts for under half of the shortfall where checked; the remainder is of unknown origin. The sample records under 150,000 clones, under 90% of which are singletons. The top ten hold almost 8.5% of the sample. The sample consisted of peripheral blood. The receptors derive from a woman between 55 and 75 years old with active or convalescent COVID-19.

This clone was seen more than once but under ten times. The chain has TRBV12-3 or TRBV12-4 and TRBJ2-2; no clear D. This CDR3 region has 11 residues. Trimming took off 6 bases at V and 5 bases at J, with 4 bases between the two ends. This CDR3 reads CASRYTGELFF. The CDR3 DNA reads as TGTGCCAGCAGGTATACCGGGGAGCTGTTTTTT.

CDR3 protein: CASSWTGGTYEQYF. In nucleotides, the CDR3 is TGTGCCAGCAGCTGGACCGGGGGAACCTACGAGCAGTACTTC. V is TRBV5-4 and J is TRBJ2-7, with D perhaps TRBD2 (6 bases). This CDR3 region has 14 residues. Trimming pared 3 bases from V and 2 bases from J, leaving 12 bases between. Germline CDR1 SGHNT, CDR2 YYREEE (reference sequence).

The V and J genes are TRBV27 and TRBJ1-2; TRBD1 agrees at 8 bases. Germline V gene data show CDR1 as MNHEY and CDR2 as SMNVEV (reference sequence). V lost 6 bases and J lost 7; bases outside the gene matches: 7. The CDR3 runs to 13 residues. The CDR3 nucleotides are TGTGCCAGCAGCGTGGACAGGGAGGGTGGCTACACCTTC. Protein: CASSVDREGGYTF.

This clone was counted between two and nine times. Written as DNA, the CDR3 is TGTGCCAGCAGTTCTTACCGGGACTCTATTGAGCAGTTCTTC. This sequence encodes CASSSYRDSIEQFF. This rearrangement joins TRBV27 to TRBJ2-1, with D possibly TRBD2 on 6 matching bases. The CDR3 spans 14 residues. Germline CDR1 MNHEY, CDR2 SMNVEV (reference sequence). The V end was cut by 4 bases, the J end by 9 bases, with 16 bases between.